The 2 T cell receptor beta chains in this list originate from one sample, sequenced in a study of vaccination effects on CD4 cells after COVID-19. Generated by immunoSEQ multiplex PCR, the TCRdb table keeps only in-frame clones and is missing some. The sample includes about 60,000 clones, 80% to 90% of them seen just once. Antigens of these TCRs are unknown. Viral peptide pools were used in the ViraFEST assay to expand antigen-specific CD4+ T cells, and sequencing came afterward. Following 10 days of culture, CD4+ T cells were isolated. The sequencing here drew on CD4+ T cells from PBMCs cultured with HCoV-229E spike peptides, taken before COVID-19 vaccination. The receptors originated from a human donor who received a COVID-19 vaccine.

This clone was counted once. This chain connects TRBV25-1 to TRBJ2-6; D is ambiguous. Trimming left V 4 bases short and J 9 bases short, with 13 bases between. Germline assignment: CDR1 MGHDK and CDR2 SYGVNS. The length of the CDR3 is 14 residues. In DNA form, the CDR3 reads TGTGCCAGCAGTGGCCCCGGTCGTCACAACGTCCTGACTTTC. It yields the protein CASSGPGRHNVLTF.

This clone ranks as medium-sized (0.01 to 0.1%). The rearrangement links TRBV6-5 to TRBJ1-5; possibly TRBD1 for D (6 bases). The CDR3 totals 13 residues. Germline CDR1 reads MNHEY; CDR2 reads SVGAGI. V was shortened by 6 bases and J by 2 bases, with 8 bases between the two germline ends. In DNA, the CDR3 is TGTGCCAGCAGAGCAGGGGGCAATCAGCCCCAGCATTTT. This gives the protein CASRAGGNQPQHF.